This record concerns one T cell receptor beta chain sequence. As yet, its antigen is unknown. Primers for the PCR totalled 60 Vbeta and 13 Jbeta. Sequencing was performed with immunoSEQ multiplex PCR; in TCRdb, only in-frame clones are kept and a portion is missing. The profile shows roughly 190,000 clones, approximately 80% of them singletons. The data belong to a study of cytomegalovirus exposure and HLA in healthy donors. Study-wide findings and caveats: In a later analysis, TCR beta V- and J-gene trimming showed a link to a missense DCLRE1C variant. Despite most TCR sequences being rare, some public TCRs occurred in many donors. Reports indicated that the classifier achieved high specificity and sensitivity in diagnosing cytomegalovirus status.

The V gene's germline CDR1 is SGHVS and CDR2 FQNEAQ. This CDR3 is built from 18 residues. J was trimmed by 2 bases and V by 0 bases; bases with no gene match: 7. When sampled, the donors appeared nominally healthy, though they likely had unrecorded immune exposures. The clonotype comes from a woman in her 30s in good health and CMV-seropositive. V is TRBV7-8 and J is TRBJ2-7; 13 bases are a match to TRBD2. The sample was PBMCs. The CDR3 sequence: CASSLALGTSGATYEQYF. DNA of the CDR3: TGTGCCAGCAGCTTAGCTCTTGGGACTAGCGGGGCGACCTACGAGCAGTACTTC.